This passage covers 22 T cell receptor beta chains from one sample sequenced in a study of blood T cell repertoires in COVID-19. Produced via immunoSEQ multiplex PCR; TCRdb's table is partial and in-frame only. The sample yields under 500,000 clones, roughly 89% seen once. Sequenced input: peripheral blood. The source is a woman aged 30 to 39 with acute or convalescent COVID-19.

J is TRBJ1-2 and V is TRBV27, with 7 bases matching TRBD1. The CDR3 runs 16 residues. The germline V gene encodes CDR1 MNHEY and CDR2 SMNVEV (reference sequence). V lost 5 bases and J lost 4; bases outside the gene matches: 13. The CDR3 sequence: CASSKMGRGSIYGYTF. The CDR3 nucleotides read TGTGCCAGCAGTAAGATGGGCAGGGGGTCTATCTATGGCTACACCTTC.

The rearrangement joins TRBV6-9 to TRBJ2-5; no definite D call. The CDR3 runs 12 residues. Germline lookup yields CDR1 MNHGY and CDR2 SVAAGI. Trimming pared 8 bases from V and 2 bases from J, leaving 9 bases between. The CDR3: CASGLKQETQYF. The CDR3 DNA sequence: TGTGCCAGCGGGCTGAAGCAAGAGACCCAGTACTTC.

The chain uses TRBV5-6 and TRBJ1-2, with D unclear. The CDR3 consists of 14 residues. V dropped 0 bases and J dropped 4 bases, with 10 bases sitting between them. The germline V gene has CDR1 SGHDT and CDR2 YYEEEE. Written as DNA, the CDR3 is TGTGCCAGCAGCTTGGGAGGTTCGCGCTATGGCTACACCTTC. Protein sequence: CASSLGGSRYGYTF. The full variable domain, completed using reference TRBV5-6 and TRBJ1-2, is DAGVTQSPTHLIKTRGQQVTLRCSPKSGHDTVSWYQQALGQGPQFIFQYYEEEERQRGNFPDRFSGHQFPNYSSELNVNALLLGDSALYLCASSLGGSRYGYTFGSGTRLTVV.

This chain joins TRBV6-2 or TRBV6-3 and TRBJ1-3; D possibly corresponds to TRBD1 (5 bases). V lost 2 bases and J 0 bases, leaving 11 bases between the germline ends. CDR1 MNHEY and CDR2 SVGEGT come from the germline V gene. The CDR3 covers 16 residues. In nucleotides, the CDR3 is TGTGCCAGCAGTTACGGGGGGACTTACTCTGGAAACACCATATATTTT. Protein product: CASSYGGTYSGNTIYF.

CDR3 loop: CASSQGGTGFYEQYF. The CDR3 DNA is TGCGCCAGCAGCCAAGGTGGGACAGGCTTCTACGAGCAGTACTTC. The gene calls are TRBV4-1 and TRBJ2-7; 8 bases agree with TRBD1. The junction had 5 bases not matched to a gene; V was cut back by 1 base and J by 3 bases. Germline V CDR1 and CDR2: MGHRA, YSYEKL. This CDR3 region has 15 residues.

The CDR3 here is CASSAPQGVVGEQFF. The CDR3, as DNA: TGTGCCAGCAGTGCCCCACAGGGAGTTGTCGGTGAGCAGTTCTTC. This chain joins TRBV2 and TRBJ2-1; TRBD1 is a possible D gene (6 bases). Per the germline V gene, CDR1 is SNHLY and CDR2 is FYNNEI. V shed 4 bases and J shed 9 bases, with 19 bases lying between them. This CDR3 is built from 15 residues.

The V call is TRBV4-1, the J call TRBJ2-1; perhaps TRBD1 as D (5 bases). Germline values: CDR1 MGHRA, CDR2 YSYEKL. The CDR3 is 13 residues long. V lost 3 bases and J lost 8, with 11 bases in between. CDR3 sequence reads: CASSHVGPYEQFF. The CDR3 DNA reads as TGCGCCAGCAGCCATGTGGGGCCATATGAGCAGTTCTTC.

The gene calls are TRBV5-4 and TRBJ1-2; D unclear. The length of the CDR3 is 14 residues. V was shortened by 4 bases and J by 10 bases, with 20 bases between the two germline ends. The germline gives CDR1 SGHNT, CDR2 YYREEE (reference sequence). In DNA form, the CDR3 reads TGTGCCAGCAGCCCGCCGGAGGGCCGCCCATCCTACACCTTC. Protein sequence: CASSPPEGRPSYTF.

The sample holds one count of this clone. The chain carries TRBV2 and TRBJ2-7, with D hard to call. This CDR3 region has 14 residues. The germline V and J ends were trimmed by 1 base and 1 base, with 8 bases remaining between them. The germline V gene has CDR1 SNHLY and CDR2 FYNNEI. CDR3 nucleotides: TGTGCCAGCAGTGAAGGGCCCGTTTCCTACGAGCAGTACTTC. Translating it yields CASSEGPVSYEQYF.

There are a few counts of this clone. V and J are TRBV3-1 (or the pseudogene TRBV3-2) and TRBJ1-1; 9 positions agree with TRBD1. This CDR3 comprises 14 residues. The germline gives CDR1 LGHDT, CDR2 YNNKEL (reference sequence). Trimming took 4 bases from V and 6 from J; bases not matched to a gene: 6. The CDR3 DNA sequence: TGTGCCAGCAGCCGACAGGGGGGGATCCCTGAAGCTTTCTTT. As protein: CASSRQGGIPEAFF.

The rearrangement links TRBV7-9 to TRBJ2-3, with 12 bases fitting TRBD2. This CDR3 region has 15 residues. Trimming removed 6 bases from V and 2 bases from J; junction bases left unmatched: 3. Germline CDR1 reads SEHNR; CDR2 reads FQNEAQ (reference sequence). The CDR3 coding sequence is TGTGCCAGCAGGCTAGCGGGGGGGCCCACAGATACGCAGTATTTT. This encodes CASRLAGGPTDTQYF.

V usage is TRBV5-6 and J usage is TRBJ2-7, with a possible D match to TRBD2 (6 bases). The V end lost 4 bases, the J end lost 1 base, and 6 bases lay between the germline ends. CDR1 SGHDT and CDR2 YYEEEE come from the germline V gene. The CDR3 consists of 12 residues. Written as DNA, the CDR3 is TGTGCCAGCAGCCGGGGGTCCTACGAGCAGTACTTC. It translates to CASSRGSYEQYF.

CDR3 in DNA: TGTGCCACCAGCAGATCACTAGCTTCCGGGGAGCTGTTTTTT. Encoded protein: CATSRSLASGELFF. The V gene is TRBV15, the J gene TRBJ2-2; a possible D gene is TRBD2 (6 bases). V was pared by 2 bases and J by 6 bases, with 10 bases between. The length of the CDR3 is 14 residues. Germline CDR1 reads LNHNV; CDR2 reads YYDKDF (reference sequence). The full variable domain, completed using reference TRBV15 and TRBJ2-2, is DAMVIQNPRYQVTQFGKPVTLSCSQTLNHNVMYWYQQKSSQAPKLLFHYYDKDFNNEADTPDNFQSRRPNTSFCFLDIRSPGLGDTAMYLCATSRSLASGELFFGEGSRLTVL.

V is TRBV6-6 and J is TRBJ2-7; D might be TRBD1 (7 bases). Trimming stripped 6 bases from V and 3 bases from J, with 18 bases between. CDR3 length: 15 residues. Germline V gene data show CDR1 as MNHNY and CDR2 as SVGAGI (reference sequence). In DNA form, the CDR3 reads TGTGCCAGCAGACTGGGCCAGGGGGGCGACTACGAGCAGTACTTC. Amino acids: CASRLGQGGDYEQYF.

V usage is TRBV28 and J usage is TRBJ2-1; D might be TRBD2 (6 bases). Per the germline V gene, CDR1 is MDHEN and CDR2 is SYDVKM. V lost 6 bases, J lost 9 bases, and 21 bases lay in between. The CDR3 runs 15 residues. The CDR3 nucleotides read TGTGCCAGCAGCCTCCCTGTTGGGTCGGGGGTTGAGCAGTTCTTC. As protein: CASSLPVGSGVEQFF.

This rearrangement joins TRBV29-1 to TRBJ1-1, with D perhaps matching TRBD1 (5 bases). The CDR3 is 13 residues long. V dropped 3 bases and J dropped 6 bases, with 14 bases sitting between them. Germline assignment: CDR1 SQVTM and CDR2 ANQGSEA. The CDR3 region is CSVDQGFVSEAFF. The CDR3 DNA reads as TGCAGCGTTGATCAGGGATTCGTCTCTGAAGCTTTCTTT.

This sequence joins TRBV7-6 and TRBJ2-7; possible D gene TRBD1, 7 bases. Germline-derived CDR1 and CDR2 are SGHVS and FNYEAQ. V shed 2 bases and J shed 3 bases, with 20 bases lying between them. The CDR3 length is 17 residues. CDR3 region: CASSLRQRTGGDYEQYF. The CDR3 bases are TGTGCCAGCAGCTTAAGGCAACGGACAGGAGGGGACTACGAGCAGTACTTC.

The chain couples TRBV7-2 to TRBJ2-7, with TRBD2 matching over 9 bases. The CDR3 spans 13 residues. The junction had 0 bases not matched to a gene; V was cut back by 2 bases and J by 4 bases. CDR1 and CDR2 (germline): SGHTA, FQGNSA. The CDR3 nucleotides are TGTGCCAGCAGCTTACTAGCGGGGTACGAGCAGTACTTC. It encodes CASSLLAGYEQYF.

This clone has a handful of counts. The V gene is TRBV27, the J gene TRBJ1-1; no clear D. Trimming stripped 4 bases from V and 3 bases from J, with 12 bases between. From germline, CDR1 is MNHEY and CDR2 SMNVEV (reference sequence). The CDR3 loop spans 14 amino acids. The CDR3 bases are TGTGCCAGCAGTTCCCGTTTACGGGACACTGAAGCTTTCTTT. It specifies CASSSRLRDTEAFF.

Here the CDR3 DNA reads TGTGCCAGCAGCTTAGAGGGGACAGGCTACGAGCAGTACTTC. Amino acids: CASSLEGTGYEQYF. The chain couples TRBV11-3 to TRBJ2-7; TRBD1 aligns across 8 bases. CDR1 and CDR2 (germline): SGHNT, YENEEA. This CDR3 region has 14 residues. After removal of 0 bases from V and 3 bases from J, the junction contained 1 base not matched to a gene.

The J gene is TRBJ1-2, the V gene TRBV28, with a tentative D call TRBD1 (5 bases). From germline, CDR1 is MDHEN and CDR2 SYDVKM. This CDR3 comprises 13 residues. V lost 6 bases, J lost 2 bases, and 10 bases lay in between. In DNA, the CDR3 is TGTGCCAGCAGACTTCAGGGAAACTATGGCTACACCTTC. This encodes CASRLQGNYGYTF.

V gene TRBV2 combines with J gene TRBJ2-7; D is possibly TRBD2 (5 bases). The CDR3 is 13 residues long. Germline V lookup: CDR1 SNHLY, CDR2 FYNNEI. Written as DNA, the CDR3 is TGTCCCTCCAGGAGGCTAGCAGACTACGAGCAGTACTTC. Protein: CPSRRLADYEQYF.